The rows below give T cell receptor beta chains drawn from one sample of a study of T cells after yellow fever vaccination. Via MiXCR, TCRdb re-called the 5' RACE reads, giving one row per CDR3 protein. The sample contains 300,000 to 350,000 distinct CDR3 sequences, over 3.5% of which appear only once. Sequencing was performed on PBMCs, taken 15 days after the yellow fever booster vaccination. All receptors derive from a man aged 18-30 years who received the YFV17D yellow fever vaccine. CDR3s include the opening cysteine and the closing phenylalanine or tryptophan. D genes are given only for firm matches. Where a row states a size, it is once, few, many or the class of an expanded clone; other rows omit it.

d_gene	v_gene	j_gene	abundance	CDR3aa	CDR3nt
-	TRBV20-1	TRBJ2-5	-	CSAGAGQETQYF	TGCAGTGCGGGTGCGGGCCAAGAGACCCAGTACTTC
-	TRBV15	TRBJ2-2	few	CATSLRGRNTGELFF	TGTGCCACCTCCCTTCGGGGCAGGAACACCGGGGAGCTGTTTTTT
TRBD2	TRBV5-5	TRBJ2-5	few	CASVGTSGPQETQYF	TGTGCCAGCGTCGGGACTAGCGGACCCCAAGAGACCCAGTACTTC
-	TRBV4-3	TRBJ1-1	few	CASSQVGGETEAFF	TGCGCCAGCAGCCAAGTGGGGGGGGAGACTGAAGCTTTCTTT
-	TRBV20-1	TRBJ1-5	few	CSARDLRTTSNQPQHF	TGCAGTGCTAGGGACCTCAGGACAACTAGCAATCAGCCCCAGCATTTT
-	TRBV7-9	TRBJ2-1	few	CASSTATSEFF	TGTGCCAGCAGCACAGCCACGAGCGAGTTCTTC
-	TRBV7-9	TRBJ2-6	-	CASSSTISGANVLTF	TGTGCCAGCAGCTCTACGATCTCTGGGGCCAACGTCCTGACTTTC
-	TRBV29-1	TRBJ2-2	many	CSVVEGTGELFF	TGCAGCGTTGTTGAGGGGACCGGGGAGCTGTTTTTT
-	TRBV7-2	TRBJ1-1	many	CASTAAGINTEAFF	TGTGCCAGCACTGCAGCAGGGATTAACACTGAAGCTTTCTTT
-	TRBV4-1	TRBJ1-3	many	CASSRSRDFGNTIYF	TGCGCCAGCAGCCGAAGCAGGGATTTCGGAAACACCATATATTTT
TRBD1	TRBV10-3	TRBJ1-6	few	CAIPGQGHRSPLHF	TGTGCCATTCCCGGACAGGGCCACCGTTCACCCCTCCACTTT
TRBD2	TRBV5-1	TRBJ2-1	few	CASSLYGGTEQFF	TGCGCCAGCAGCTTGTACGGGGGGACTGAGCAGTTCTTC
TRBD1	TRBV7-9	TRBJ2-2	many	CASSSGQATGELFF	TGTGCCAGCAGCTCCGGACAGGCCACCGGGGAGCTGTTTTTT
-	TRBV7-2	TRBJ1-5	-	CASSNFGQPQHF	TGTGCCAGCAGCAACTTCGGTCAGCCCCAGCATTTT
-	TRBV11-2	TRBJ2-3	few	CASSTRVDTQYF	TGTGCCAGCAGCACAAGAGTGGATACGCAGTATTTT
TRBD1	TRBV2	TRBJ1-4	few	CASSYRGGNEKLFF	TGTGCCAGCAGCTACAGGGGAGGTAATGAAAAACTGTTTTTT
TRBD1	TRBV7-3	TRBJ2-1	many	CASSPGTAELNEQFF	TGTGCCAGCAGCCCTGGGACAGCTGAGTTGAATGAGCAGTTCTTC
-	TRBV12-3/TRBV12-4	TRBJ2-1	many	CASSLGGHNEQFF	TGTGCCAGCAGTTTGGGTGGGCACAATGAGCAGTTCTTC
TRBD1	TRBV5-5	TRBJ1-6	-	CASSHGTDNSPLHF	TGTGCCAGCAGCCATGGGACAGATAATTCACCCCTCCACTTT
-	TRBV15	TRBJ1-2	-	CATSRGLAPYGYTF	TGTGCCACCAGCAGGGGACTTGCGCCTTATGGCTACACCTTC
-	TRBV7-2	TRBJ1-3	-	CASSLQHPGSGNTIYF	TGTGCCAGCAGCTTACAGCATCCCGGCTCGGGAAACACCATATATTTT
-	TRBV12-3/TRBV12-4	TRBJ1-2	-	CASGLTDGYTF	TGTGCCAGCGGTTTAACGGATGGCTACACCTTC
-	TRBV7-8	TRBJ1-5	few	CASSLDVGYSNQPQHF	TGTGCCAGCAGCTTAGATGTTGGGTATAGCAATCAGCCCCAGCATTTT